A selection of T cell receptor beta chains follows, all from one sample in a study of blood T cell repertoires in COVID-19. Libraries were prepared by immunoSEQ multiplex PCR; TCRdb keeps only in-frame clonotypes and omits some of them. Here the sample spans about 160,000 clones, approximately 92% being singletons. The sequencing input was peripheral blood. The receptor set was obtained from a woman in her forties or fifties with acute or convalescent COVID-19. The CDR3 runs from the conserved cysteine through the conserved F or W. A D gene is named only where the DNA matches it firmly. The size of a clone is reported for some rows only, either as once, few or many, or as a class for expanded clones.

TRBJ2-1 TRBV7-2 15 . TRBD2 CASSSTSGSYNEQFF TGTGCCAGCAGCTCCACTAGCGGGAGCTACAATGAGCAGTTCTTC
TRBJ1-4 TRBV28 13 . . CASSHEGWEKLFF TGTGCCAGCAGTCATGAGGGATGGGAAAAACTGTTTTTT
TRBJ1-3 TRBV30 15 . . CAWSPRGGPGNTIYF TGTGCCTGGAGCCCTAGGGGGGGCCCTGGAAACACCATATATTTT
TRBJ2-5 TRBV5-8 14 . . CASSLGRREETQYF TGTGCCAGCAGCTTGGGTCGCAGGGAAGAGACCCAGTACTTC
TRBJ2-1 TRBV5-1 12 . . CASRPGEGEQFF TGCGCCAGCAGACCAGGGGAAGGTGAGCAGTTCTTC
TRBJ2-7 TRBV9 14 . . CASSADGIGYEQYF TGTGCCAGCAGCGCCGACGGGATCGGCTACGAGCAGTACTTC
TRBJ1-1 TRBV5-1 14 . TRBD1 CASSSRQGGTEAFF TGCGCCAGCAGCTCTAGACAGGGAGGCACTGAAGCTTTCTTT
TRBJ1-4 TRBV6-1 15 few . CASSDQLPPNEKLFF TGTGCCAGCAGTGACCAACTTCCCCCTAATGAAAAACTGTTTTTT
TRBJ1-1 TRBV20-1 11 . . CSTGHHTEAFF TGCAGTACTGGACACCACACTGAAGCTTTCTTT
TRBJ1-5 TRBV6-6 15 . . CASSYGAGVNQPQHF TGTGCCAGCAGTTACGGGGCGGGAGTCAATCAGCCCCAGCATTTT
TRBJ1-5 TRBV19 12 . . CASKKSGQPQHF TGTGCCAGTAAAAAGAGCGGGCAGCCCCAGCATTTT
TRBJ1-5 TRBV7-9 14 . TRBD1 CASSFGTVNQPQHF TGTGCCAGCAGCTTTGGGACAGTGAATCAGCCCCAGCATTTT
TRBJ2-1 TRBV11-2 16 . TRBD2 CASSYQAGGPYNEQFF TGTGCCAGCAGCTACCAAGCGGGAGGTCCCTACAATGAGCAGTTCTTC
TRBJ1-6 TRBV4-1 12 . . CASRGGDSPLHF TGCGCCAGCCGGGGGGGGGATTCACCCCTCCACTTT
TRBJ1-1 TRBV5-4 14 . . CASSLGHLRTEAFF TGTGCCAGCAGCTTGGGACATCTACGGACTGAAGCTTTCTTT
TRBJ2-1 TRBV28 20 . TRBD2 CARGRGGLAGTPSSYNEQFF TGTGCCAGGGGGAGAGGAGGACTAGCGGGGACCCCGAGCTCCTACAATGAGCAGTTCTTC
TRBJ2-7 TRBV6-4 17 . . CASSDLRGGGSAYEQYF TGTGCCAGCAGTGACCTAAGGGGCGGAGGGAGTGCCTACGAGCAGTACTTC
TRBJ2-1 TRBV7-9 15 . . CASSLDSGSYNEQFF TGTGCCAGCAGCTTGGACAGCGGCTCCTACAATGAGCAGTTCTTC
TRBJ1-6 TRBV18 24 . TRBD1 CASSTGLKDRVGQVHSSYNSPLHF TGTGCCAGCTCAACGGGTTTGAAGGACAGGGTGGGGCAAGTGCATAGCTCCTATAATTCACCCCTCCACTTT